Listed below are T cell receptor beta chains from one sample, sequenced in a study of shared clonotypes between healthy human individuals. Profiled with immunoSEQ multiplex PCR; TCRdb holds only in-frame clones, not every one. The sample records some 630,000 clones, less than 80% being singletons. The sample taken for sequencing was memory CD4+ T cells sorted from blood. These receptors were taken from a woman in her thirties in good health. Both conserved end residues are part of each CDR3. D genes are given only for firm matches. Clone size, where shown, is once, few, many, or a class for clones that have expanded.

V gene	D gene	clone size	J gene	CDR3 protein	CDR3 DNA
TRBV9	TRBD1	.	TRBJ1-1	CASSARTGSNTEAFF	TGTGCCAGCAGCGCCAGGACAGGGTCGAACACTGAAGCTTTCTTT
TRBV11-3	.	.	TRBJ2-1	CASSLNSDYNEQFF	TGTGCCAGCAGCTTAAACAGCGACTACAATGAGCAGTTCTTC
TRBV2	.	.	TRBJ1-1	CASSGVWQTSTEAFF	TGTGCCAGCAGTGGTGTTTGGCAAACTAGCACTGAAGCTTTCTTT
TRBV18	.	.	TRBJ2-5	CASSPPGTSETQYF	TGTGCCAGCTCACCACCGGGAACATCAGAGACCCAGTACTTC
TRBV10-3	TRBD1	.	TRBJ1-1	CAISGRQGFEQDTEAFF	TGTGCCATCAGTGGGAGACAGGGGTTCGAGCAGGACACTGAAGCTTTCTTT
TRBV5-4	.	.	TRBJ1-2	CASSLDGVGYTF	TGTGCCAGCAGCTTGGATGGGGTGGGCTACACCTTC
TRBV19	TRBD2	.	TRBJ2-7	CASSSGRFPKYF	TGTGCCAGTAGTAGCGGGAGATTCCCCAAGTACTTC
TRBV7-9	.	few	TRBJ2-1	CASSPLHLSYNEQFF	TGTGCCAGCAGCCCGCTCCACCTCTCCTACAATGAGCAGTTCTTC
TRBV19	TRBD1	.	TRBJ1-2	CASSLRSPAGGYGYTF	TGTGCCAGTAGTTTAAGGAGCCCCGCAGGGGGCTATGGCTACACCTTC
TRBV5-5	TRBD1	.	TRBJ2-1	CASSLGQGSYNEQFF	TGTGCCAGCAGCTTGGGACAGGGCTCCTACAATGAGCAGTTCTTC
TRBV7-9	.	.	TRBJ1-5	CASRTPSGNQPQHF	TGTGCCAGCAGAACACCGTCGGGCAATCAGCCCCAGCATTTT
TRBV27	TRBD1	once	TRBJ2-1	CASSLTGESEQFF	TGTGCCAGCAGCCTAACAGGGGAGAGTGAGCAGTTCTTC
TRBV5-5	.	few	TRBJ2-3	CASRQPTGKITDTQYF	TGTGCCAGCAGGCAGCCCACAGGGAAGATTACAGATACGCAGTATTTT
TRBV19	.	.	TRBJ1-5	CASSIVALRIQPQHF	TGTGCCAGTAGTATAGTGGCGCTGAGGATTCAGCCCCAGCATTTT
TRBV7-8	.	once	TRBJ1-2	CASSLSLSAGYGYTF	TGTGCCAGCAGCTTAAGCCTCTCGGCAGGATATGGCTACACCTTC
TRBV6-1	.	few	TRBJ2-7	CASRPRDGNPYEQYF	TGTGCCAGCAGACCCCGGGACGGCAACCCCTACGAGCAGTACTTC
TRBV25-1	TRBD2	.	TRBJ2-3	CASSSRTSGENTDTQYF	TGTGCCAGCAGTTCGCGGACTAGCGGGGAAAACACAGATACGCAGTATTTT
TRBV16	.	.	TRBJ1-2	CASSRNQGGDYGYTF	TGTGCCAGCAGTCGCAACCAGGGAGGGGACTATGGCTACACCTTC
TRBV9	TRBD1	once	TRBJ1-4	CASSARQGNNEKLFF	TGTGCCAGCAGCGCTCGACAGGGCAATAATGAAAAACTGTTTTTT
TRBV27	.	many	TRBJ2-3	CANQLGQGWDSGTGDTQYF	TGTGCCAACCAACTAGGACAGGGGTGGGATAGCGGGACTGGAGATACGCAGTATTTT
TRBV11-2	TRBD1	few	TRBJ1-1	CASSKAGGGVPEAFF	TGTGCCAGCAGCAAAGCAGGGGGCGGGGTTCCTGAAGCTTTCTTT
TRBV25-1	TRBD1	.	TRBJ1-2	CASSPEAGGDYGYTF	TGTGCCAGCAGCCCCGAGGCAGGGGGGGACTATGGCTACACCTTC
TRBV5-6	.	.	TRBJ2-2	CASSRPDIRNTGELFF	TGTGCCAGCAGCCGACCGGACATCAGGAACACCGGGGAGCTGTTTTTT
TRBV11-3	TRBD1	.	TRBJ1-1	CASSSSGTGNTEAFF	TGTGCCAGCAGCTCATCCGGGACAGGGAACACTGAAGCTTTCTTT
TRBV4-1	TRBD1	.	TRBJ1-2	CASSLTGTANYGYTF	TGCGCCAGCAGCCTGACCGGGACAGCTAACTATGGCTACACCTTC
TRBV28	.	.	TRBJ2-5	CASSLGETQYF	TGTGCCAGCAGTTTAGGAGAGACCCAGTACTTC
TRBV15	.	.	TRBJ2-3	CATSRDWRDNTDTQYF	TGTGCCACCAGCAGAGACTGGCGGGACAACACAGATACGCAGTATTTT
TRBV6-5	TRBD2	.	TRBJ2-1	CASSRSSGSDEQFF	TGTGCCAGCAGTAGGTCTAGCGGGAGTGATGAGCAGTTCTTC
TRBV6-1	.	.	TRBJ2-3	CASRLGAVPDTQYF	TGTGCCAGCAGGCTTGGGGCGGTACCAGATACGCAGTATTTT
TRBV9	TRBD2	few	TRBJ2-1	CASSVAAGAGGLDEQFF	TGTGCCAGCAGCGTAGCTGCGGGAGCGGGAGGGCTCGATGAGCAGTTCTTC
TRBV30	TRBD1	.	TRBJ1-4	CAWSPLRDSKGRSKLFF	TGTGCCTGGAGCCCCCTACGGGACAGTAAAGGGCGGTCGAAACTGTTTTTT